What follows are 30 T cell receptor beta chains derived from one specimen sequenced in a study of cytomegalovirus exposure and HLA in healthy donors (dated by TCRdb to about 2017). Receptors were amplified or captured by the immunoSEQ multiplex PCR assay. A mixture of 60 forward primers for TCR Vbeta segments and 13 reverse primers for TCR Jbeta segments was used in the multiplex PCR. TCRdb provides this immuneACCESS table in a form limited to in-frame rearrangements. Some clones are lacking; in checked studies, under half of them reflect an unresolved V gene, and why the rest are absent is not known. This sample comprises about 140,000 clones, 80% of them detected only once. Of the sample, about 2.5% is held by the ten largest clones. Sequencing used PBMCs. These receptors originate from a man aged 45 to 65 in good health and CMV-seronegative.

This CDR3 is CASSPSSGGAIHEQFF. DNA of the CDR3: TGTGCCAGTAGTCCTTCGAGCGGGGGGGCCATCCATGAGCAGTTCTTC. V is TRBV19 and J is TRBJ2-1, with 10 bases aligning to TRBD2. The CDR3 length is 16 residues. Germline CDR1 reads LNHDA; CDR2 reads SQIVND (reference sequence). J was trimmed by 8 bases and V by 5 bases; bases with no gene match: 12.

The gene calls are TRBV6-1 and TRBJ2-7, with a possible D match to TRBD2 (7 bases). Trimming removed 2 bases at V and 3 bases at J, with 14 bases between. Germline lookup yields CDR1 MNHNS and CDR2 SASEGT. The CDR3 totals 15 residues. The DNA of the CDR3 is TGTGCCAGCAGTGAATTGGGGGGGGGCTTCTACGAGCAGTACTTC. Translation gives CASSELGGGFYEQYF.

V is TRBV7-2 and J is TRBJ2-3, with 8 bases lining up with TRBD2. This CDR3 is 16 amino acids long. V shed 4 bases, J shed 0 bases, and the junction held 6 bases outside the gene matches. Per the germline V gene, CDR1 is SGHTA and CDR2 is FQGNSA. This CDR3 reads CASSYGAGGSTDTQYF. CDR3 in DNA: TGTGCCAGCAGCTACGGGGCGGGGGGTAGCACAGATACGCAGTATTTT. Based on the CDR3 plus reference TRBV7-2 and TRBJ2-3, the full variable domain is GAGVSQSPSNKVTEKGKDVELRCDPISGHTALYWYRQSLGQGLEFLIYFQGNSAPDKSGLPSDRFSAERTGGSVSTLTIQRTQQEDSAVYLCASSYGAGGSTDTQYFGPGTRLTVL.

The chain is built from TRBV19 and TRBJ2-7, with 7 bases lining up with TRBD2. The CDR3 is 14 amino acids. V was pared by 5 bases and J by 0 bases, with 4 bases of the junction left unmatched. From germline, CDR1 is LNHDA and CDR2 SQIVND (reference sequence). Written as DNA, the CDR3 is TGTGCCAGTAGTGACGGGGGGAGCTCCTACGAGCAGTACTTC. It encodes CASSDGGSSYEQYF.

V and J are TRBV4-1 and TRBJ1-4; unclear D gene. CDR3 length: 14 residues. The V and J ends lost 0 bases and 4 bases respectively, with 6 bases between them. Germline-derived CDR1 and CDR2 are MGHRA and YSYEKL. The CDR3 nucleotides are TGCGCCAGCAGCCAAGAAACAGTTAATGAAAAACTGTTTTTT. Its protein is CASSQETVNEKLFF.

The rearrangement links TRBV18 to TRBJ2-6; TRBD1 matches 7 bases. Losses at the gene ends were 5 bases for V and 2 bases for J; bases not matched to a gene: 6. CDR1 KGHSH and CDR2 LQKENI come from the germline V gene. CDR3 length: 16 residues. The CDR3 here is CASSDREGTGANVLTF. The CDR3 DNA sequence: TGTGCCAGCTCAGACAGGGAAGGGACTGGGGCCAACGTCCTGACTTTC.

This chain joins TRBV27 and TRBJ2-1; TRBD2 agrees at 11 bases. This CDR3 is built from 16 residues. Losses at the gene ends were 2 bases for V and 10 bases for J; bases not matched to a gene: 10. CDR1 and CDR2 from the germline V gene are MNHEY and SMNVEV (reference sequence). The CDR3 loop reads CASSLGMTSGKGEQFF. For the CDR3, the DNA is TGTGCCAGCAGTTTAGGGATGACTAGCGGGAAGGGGGAGCAGTTCTTC.

The chain uses TRBV9 and TRBJ2-1; 9 nucleotides line up with TRBD1. There are 15 residues in the CDR3. The junction had 4 bases not matched to a gene; V was cut back by 2 bases and J by 4 bases. Germline V gene data show CDR1 as SGDLS and CDR2 as YYNGEE. The DNA for the CDR3 is TGTGCCAGCAGCGTTTCCGGGACAGGGTACAATGAGCAGTTCTTC. Its protein is CASSVSGTGYNEQFF.

This clone was counted only a few times. This chain joins TRBV5-6 and TRBJ2-1, with TRBD2 matching 8 bases. The CDR3 covers 16 residues. V was pared by 7 bases and J by 4 bases, with 13 bases of the junction left unmatched. From germline, CDR1 is SGHDT and CDR2 YYEEEE. The chain's CDR3 is CASLNSGARRYNEQFF. In nucleotides, the CDR3 is TGTGCCAGCCTAAATAGCGGGGCGAGACGATACAATGAGCAGTTCTTC.

This clone was detected once. The chain employs TRBV2 and TRBJ2-7, with D tentatively TRBD2 (6 bases). Trimming took 8 bases from V and 2 from J, leaving 13 bases between them. Germline CDR1 is SNHLY and CDR2 is FYNNEI. CDR3 length: 13 residues. CDR3 DNA: TGTGCCAGCGGGAGAGGAGGGGCCTACGAGCAGTACTTC. This translates into CASGRGGAYEQYF.

A few counts support this clone. This rearrangement joins TRBV5-4 to TRBJ2-1; D perhaps matches TRBD1 (6 bases). From germline, CDR1 is SGHNT and CDR2 YYREEE (reference sequence). V was clipped by 4 bases and J by 0 bases, with 11 bases between them. CDR3 length equals 15 residues. The CDR3, as DNA: TGTGCCAGCAGCGGTACAGGGAACTCCTACAATGAGCAGTTCTTC. The encoded protein is CASSGTGNSYNEQFF.

In this sample, this clone turned up a few times. The genes are TRBV9 and TRBJ2-7; D is undetermined. V was shortened by 3 bases and J by 3 bases, with 10 bases between the two germline ends. Germline V gene sequence: CDR1 SGDLS, CDR2 YYNGEE. The CDR3 consists of 13 residues. The CDR3 region is CASSGRSGYEQYF. The CDR3 DNA reads TGTGCCAGCAGCGGGAGATCCGGCTACGAGCAGTACTTC.

This clone was detected a few times. The CDR3 loop is CASSFRRGELFF. Written as DNA, the CDR3 is TGTGCCAGCAGCTTTCGGAGGGGGGAGCTGTTTTTT. This chain connects TRBV5-6 to TRBJ2-2, with a possible D match to TRBD2 (5 bases). The CDR3 runs to 12 residues. CDR1 is SGHDT and CDR2 is YYEEEE in the germline V gene. Trimming shortened V by 2 bases and J by 8 bases, and 7 bases separated the two germline ends. Using reference TRBV5-6 and TRBJ2-2 for the parts outside the CDR3, the full variable domain is DAGVTQSPTHLIKTRGQQVTLRCSPKSGHDTVSWYQQALGQGPQFIFQYYEEEERQRGNFPDRFSGHQFPNYSSELNVNALLLGDSALYLCASSFRRGELFFGEGSRLTVL.

There are a few counts of this clone. The chain carries TRBV2 and TRBJ2-1; 7 nucleotides align to TRBD1. Germline CDR1 is SNHLY and CDR2 is FYNNEI. This CDR3 has 18 residues. Trimming removed 6 bases from V and 1 base from J; junction bases left unmatched: 15. The CDR3 protein is CASRGNRGYDGSYNEQFF. CDR3 in DNA: TGTGCCAGCAGGGGGAACAGGGGTTATGATGGGTCCTACAATGAGCAGTTCTTC. Full variable domain (rest looked up from reference TRBV2 and TRBJ2-1): EPEVTQTPSHQVTQMGQEVILRCVPISNHLYFYWYRQILGQKVEFLVSFYNNEISEKSEIFDDQFSVERPDGSNFTLKIRSTKLEDSAMYFCASRGNRGYDGSYNEQFFGPGTRLTVL.

V and J are TRBV7-8 and TRBJ2-4, with TRBD1 as a possible D gene (5 bases). The CDR3 contains 15 residues. Germline assignment: CDR1 SGHVS and CDR2 FQNEAQ. V was trimmed by 4 bases and J by 7 bases, leaving 17 bases between them. The DNA of the CDR3 is TGTGCCAGCAGCTCCTACCTGACAGCTCGGAACATTCAGTACTTC. This gives the protein CASSSYLTARNIQYF.

The V and J genes are TRBV7-9 and TRBJ2-4; 8 nucleotides match TRBD2. This CDR3 has 15 amino acids. V dropped 5 bases and J dropped 8; count of bases not matched to a gene: 11. CDR1 SEHNR and CDR2 FQNEAQ come from the germline V gene (reference sequence). CDR3 in amino acids: CASSEAGAGGHIQYF. CDR3 bases: TGTGCCAGCAGCGAGGCGGGTGCGGGAGGACACATTCAGTACTTC.

The rearrangement links TRBV28 to TRBJ2-3, with 8 bases that match TRBD1. There are 16 residues in the CDR3. V lost 5 bases to trimming and J lost 0 bases; unmatched junction nucleotides: 7. Germline-derived CDR1 and CDR2 are MDHEN and SYDVKM. CDR3 sequence (DNA): TGTGCCAGCAGTGTAACGGGACAGGACAGCACAGATACGCAGTATTTT. Encoded protein: CASSVTGQDSTDTQYF.

The rearrangement uses TRBV5-1 and TRBJ2-7, with D possibly being TRBD1 (6 bases). Trimming removed 1 base at V and 0 bases at J, with 11 bases between. This CDR3 region has 15 residues. In germline, CDR1 is SGHRS, CDR2 YFSETQ. The CDR3 sequence is CASSLNPDSSYEQYF. Written as DNA, the CDR3 is TGCGCCAGCAGCTTGAATCCGGACAGCTCCTACGAGCAGTACTTC.

The rearrangement uses TRBV7-9 and TRBJ2-2; TRBD1 aligns across 8 bases. Germline-derived CDR1 and CDR2 are SEHNR and FQNEAQ (reference sequence). Germline trimming cut 5 bases from V and 4 bases from J; bases unmatched to any gene: 6. CDR3 length: 15 amino acids. The CDR3, as DNA: TGTGCCAGCAGCGGACAGGGAGGTATCACCGGGGAGCTGTTTTTT. The encoded protein is CASSGQGGITGELFF.

The CDR3 DNA follows: TGTGCCAGCTCCCCAATCTCGGGGGGGGATGGCTACACCTTC. Its protein is CASSPISGGDGYTF. The V and J genes are TRBV18 and TRBJ1-2; tentatively, D is TRBD1 (5 bases). Trimming took off 6 bases at V and 6 bases at J, with 17 bases between the two ends. The CDR3 runs 14 residues. CDR1 and CDR2 from the germline V gene are KGHSH and LQKENI.

The chain joins TRBV30 to TRBJ2-5; 9 bases match TRBD2. The V gene end was trimmed by 1 base and the J gene end by 5 bases; junction bases not matched to a gene: 8. The CDR3 is 15 amino acids. Germline CDR1 is GTSNPN and CDR2 is SVGIG (reference sequence). The CDR3 bases are TGTGCCTGGAGTGAAGGACTAGCGCGCGGCGAGACCCAGTACTTC. Its protein is CAWSEGLARGETQYF.

The J gene is TRBJ2-1, the V gene TRBV7-2; TRBD2 matches at 8 bases. Germline CDR1 reads SGHTA; CDR2 reads FQGNSA. With 4 bases clipped from V and 4 bases from J, the junction kept 9 bases outside the gene matches. This CDR3 comprises 16 residues. CDR3 amino acids: CASSSRYAGGYNEQFF. DNA for the CDR3: TGTGCCAGCAGCTCAAGGTACGCGGGGGGATACAATGAGCAGTTCTTC.

The chain carries TRBV7-8 and TRBJ2-7; TRBD2 matches at 8 bases. V trimming: 5 bases; J trimming: 1 base; junction bases outside the gene matches: 7. The CDR3 covers 15 residues. CDR1 and CDR2 (germline): SGHVS, FQNEAQ. Written as DNA, the CDR3 is TGTGCCAGCAGCCTAGGACTAGCAACGTCCTACGAGCAGTACTTC. It codes for CASSLGLATSYEQYF.

V is TRBV6-1 and J is TRBJ1-2, with TRBD1 matching 8 bases. V lost 2 bases to trimming and J lost 0 bases; unmatched junction nucleotides: 8. The germline CDR1 and CDR2 sequences are MNHNS and SASEGT. The CDR3 totals 17 residues. CDR3 nucleotide sequence: TGTGCCAGCAGTGAAAGGACAGGGTCGGTTGCTAACTATGGCTACACCTTC. It yields the protein CASSERTGSVANYGYTF.

The chain recombines TRBV4-2 with TRBJ2-7, with 13 bases that match TRBD2. The CDR3 extends over 16 amino acids. Losses at the gene ends were 3 bases for V and 2 bases for J; bases not matched to a gene: 4. Per germline, CDR1 LGHNA and CDR2 YNFKEQ. CDR3 nucleotide sequence: TGTGCCAGCAGCCACGAGGGGACTAGCGGGGCCTACGAGCAGTACTTC. Protein: CASSHEGTSGAYEQYF.

J is TRBJ2-5 and V is TRBV20-1; D not certain. The closer fit of TRBJ2-7 to the DNA end suggests the J call may be wrong. In germline, CDR1 is DFQATT, CDR2 SNEGSKA (reference sequence). The CDR3 has 11 amino acids. CDR3 DNA: TGCAGTGCCGCGGCCTCCTACGAGCAGTACTTC. It yields the protein CSAAASYEQYF.

The chain links TRBV7-3 to TRBJ2-1; 10 bases align to TRBD1. V trimming: 3 bases; J trimming: 9 bases; junction bases outside the gene matches: 8. The germline gives CDR1 SGHTA, CDR2 FQGTGA. This CDR3 has 15 amino acids. Here the CDR3 DNA reads TGTGCCAGCAGCTTCGACAGGGGGCAGGGGTTTGAGCAGTTCTTC. It encodes CASSFDRGQGFEQFF.

This chain connects TRBV7-3 to TRBJ1-1, with no clear D. The germline gives CDR1 SGHTA, CDR2 FQGTGA. V was cut by 1 base and J by 2 bases, with 5 bases left in between. There are 13 residues in the CDR3. The CDR3 coding sequence is TGTGCCAGCAGCTTAAGAGAAAACACTGAAGCTTTCTTT. Protein: CASSLRENTEAFF. The whole variable domain, remainder taken from reference TRBV7-3 and TRBJ1-1, is GAGVSQTPSNKVTEKGKYVELRCDPISGHTALYWYRQSLGQGPEFLIYFQGTGAADDSGLPNDRFFAVRPEGSVSTLKIQRTERGDSAVYLCASSLRENTEAFFGQGTRLTVV.

The genes are TRBV7-2 and TRBJ2-5; weak D call: TRBD1 (6 bases). The germline gives CDR1 SGHTA, CDR2 FQGNSA. CDR3 length: 15 residues. The V end lost 6 bases, the J end lost 1 base, and 15 bases lay between the germline ends. The CDR3 is CASSPNGQFQETQYF. CDR3 DNA sequence: TGTGCCAGCAGTCCGAACGGACAGTTCCAAGAGACCCAGTACTTC.

This clone was seen a single time. The CDR3 protein is CATSGRLAGGQETQYF. The CDR3 DNA sequence: TGTGCCACCAGCGGCCGACTAGCGGGGGGGCAAGAGACCCAGTACTTC. This chain joins TRBV15 and TRBJ2-5; TRBD2 matches 14 bases. Germline-derived CDR1 and CDR2 are LNHNV and YYDKDF (reference sequence). The ends lost 5 bases at V and 2 bases at J; junction bases unmatched: 4. CDR3 length: 16 residues.